The clone carrying this T cell receptor beta chain showed up just once. These data come from a study of early T cells in non-severe SARS-CoV-2 infection. The library protocol tagged individual cDNA molecules with unique molecular identifiers. TCRdb re-derived calls from the 5' RACE reads in MiXCR, one entry per CDR3 protein. The sample includes approximately 69,000 distinct CDR3 sequences, roughly 12% of them seen just once. Trimming stripped 3 bases from V and 2 bases from J, with 13 bases between. The CDR3 sequence is 16 residues long. Input material: whole blood. This clonotype was sampled from an adult who was a healthcare worker with PCR-confirmed SARS-CoV-2 infection or an uninfected control (not recorded which). This chain uses TRBV12-3 or TRBV12-4 with TRBJ2-2; D unclear. CDR3 nucleotides: TGTGCCAGCAGTTTCGGAGAGGCTTCAAACACCGGGGAGCTGTTTTTT. Translation: CASSFGEASNTGELFF.